This section outlines one T cell receptor beta chain sequence together with its context. Its antigen is still unknown. Base quality data are lacking; no much larger clone is found one base away. These data come from a study of breast tumors, draining lymph nodes, adjacent tissues (TCRdb year 2016). Context from the whole study: Breast cancer patients provided tumor, adjacent nontumor tissue and axillary lymph nodes, and the study compared the TCR beta repertoires across these three sources. In human breast cancer, the study set out to evaluate how tumor, surrounding tissue and draining lymph node repertoires relate to one another and whether T cells may move between these sites.

Broad study findings and their caveats: The data were judged consistent with most tumor T cells deriving from the lymph node and then expanding within tumor tissue. Tumor T-cell repertoires showed less diversity than lymph node repertoires and more diversity than nontumor tissue repertoires, and tumor T-cell repertoires showed preferential V and J gene usage. The similarity between tumor and nontumor tissue repertoires was significantly greater in luminal-like breast cancer than in basal-like breast cancer. The conclusion that tumor T cells originate in lymph nodes was presented as consistent with a hypothesis rather than as directly demonstrated.

The CDR3 starts with the cysteine, ends with the phenylalanine, and has 15 residues. The only DNA kept is the CDR3, 45 bases in frame from the first base. Trimming costs V 5 bases and J 0 bases, and their ends lie 11 bases apart. For CDR1 and CDR2, the germline V gene lists KGHSH and LQKENI. The axillary draining lymph nodes of breast cancer patients were the source of the lymph node samples. Sequencing instrument: Illumina HiSeq 2000. Multiplex PCR amplification was used to generate the TCR beta chain libraries. The amplified TCR beta chain products were analyzed by high-throughput sequencing. Through fastp at Q25 and MiXCR, TCRdb rebuilt clones from the public reads, retaining in-frame beta chains. When rows share a CDR3 protein, they turn into one entry using the most common DNA and genes. The sample contains some 97,000 distinct CDR3 sequences, about 20% of them found a single time. Jointly, the top ten make up roughly 1.2% of the sample.

Sequenced material: axillary lymph node tissue. The sequence joins TRBV18 to TRBJ2-4, with TRBD1 perhaps the D gene, on 5 matching bases. The receptor's source is a female donor with breast cancer. Some clones in this sample may be carry-over from other donors' samples. The CDR3 corresponds to CASSSRQIAKNIQYF. The nucleotide sequence reads TGTGCCAGCTCATCCAGACAGATAGCCAAAAACATTCAGTACTTC.